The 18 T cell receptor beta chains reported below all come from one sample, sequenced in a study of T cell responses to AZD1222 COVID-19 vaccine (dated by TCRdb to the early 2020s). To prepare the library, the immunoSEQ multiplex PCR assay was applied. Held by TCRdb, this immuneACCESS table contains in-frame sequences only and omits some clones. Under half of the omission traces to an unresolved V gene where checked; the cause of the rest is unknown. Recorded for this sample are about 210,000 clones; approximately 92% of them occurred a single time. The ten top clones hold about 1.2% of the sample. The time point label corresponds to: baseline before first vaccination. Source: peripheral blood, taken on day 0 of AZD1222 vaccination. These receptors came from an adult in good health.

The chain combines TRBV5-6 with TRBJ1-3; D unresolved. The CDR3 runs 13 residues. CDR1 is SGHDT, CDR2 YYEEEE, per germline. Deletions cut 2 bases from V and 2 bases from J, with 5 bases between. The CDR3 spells CASSLRAGNTIYF. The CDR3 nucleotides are TGTGCCAGCAGCTTAAGGGCTGGAAACACCATATATTTT.

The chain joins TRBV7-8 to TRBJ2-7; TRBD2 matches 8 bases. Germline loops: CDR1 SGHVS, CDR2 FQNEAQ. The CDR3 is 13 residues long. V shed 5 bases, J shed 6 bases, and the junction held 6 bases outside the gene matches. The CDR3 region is CASSTLAGGEQYF. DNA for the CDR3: TGTGCCAGCAGCACCCTCGCGGGGGGCGAGCAGTACTTC.

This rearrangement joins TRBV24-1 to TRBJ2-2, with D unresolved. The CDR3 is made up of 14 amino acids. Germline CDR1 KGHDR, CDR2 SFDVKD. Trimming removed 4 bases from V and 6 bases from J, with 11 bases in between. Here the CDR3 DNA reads TGTGCCACCAGTGACCCAAAGTCCCCCGGGGAGCTGTTTTTT. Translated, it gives CATSDPKSPGELFF.

CDR3 DNA sequence: TGTGCCAGCAGCCAATCGGACCCTTCTAGGGGCTACACCTTC. Translated: CASSQSDPSRGYTF. This sequence joins TRBV7-2 and TRBJ1-2; D is uncertain. V was trimmed by 5 bases and J by 8 bases, leaving 18 bases between them. This CDR3 spans 14 amino acids. Per germline, CDR1 SGHTA and CDR2 FQGNSA.

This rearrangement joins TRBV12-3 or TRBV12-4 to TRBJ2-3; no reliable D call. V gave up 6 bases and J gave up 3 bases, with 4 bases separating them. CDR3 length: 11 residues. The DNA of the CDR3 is TGTGCCAGCAGGTCTACAGATACGCAGTATTTT. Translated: CASRSTDTQYF.

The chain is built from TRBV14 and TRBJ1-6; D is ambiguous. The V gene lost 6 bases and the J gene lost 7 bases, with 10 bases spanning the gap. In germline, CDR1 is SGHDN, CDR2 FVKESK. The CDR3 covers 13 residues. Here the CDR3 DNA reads TGTGCCAGCAGGGACGGCCCGAATTCACCCCTCCACTTT. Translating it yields CASRDGPNSPLHF.

The CDR3 nucleotides are TGCGCCAGCACCCCCCGTGGGGTGAACACTGAAGCTTTCTTT. Its translation is CASTPRGVNTEAFF. The chain uses TRBV5-1 and TRBJ1-1; D gene uncertain. V shed 6 bases and J shed 0 bases, with 12 bases lying between them. Germline lookup yields CDR1 SGHRS and CDR2 YFSETQ. This CDR3 comprises 14 residues.

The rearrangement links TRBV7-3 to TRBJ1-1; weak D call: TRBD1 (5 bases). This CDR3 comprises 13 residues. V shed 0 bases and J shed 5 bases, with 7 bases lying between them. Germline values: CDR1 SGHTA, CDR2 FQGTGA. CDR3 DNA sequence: TGTGCCAGCAGCTTAACGGGGGGGACTGAAGCTTTCTTT. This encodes CASSLTGGTEAFF.

CDR3 sequence reads: CASSVVDRGDYGYTF. CDR3 nucleotide sequence: TGTGCCAGCAGCGTAGTCGACCGAGGGGACTATGGCTACACCTTC. The chain uses TRBV9 and TRBJ1-2; D may be TRBD1 (5 bases). In germline, CDR1 is SGDLS, CDR2 YYNGEE. The CDR3 consists of 15 residues. Trimming left V 0 bases short and J 3 bases short, with 12 bases between.

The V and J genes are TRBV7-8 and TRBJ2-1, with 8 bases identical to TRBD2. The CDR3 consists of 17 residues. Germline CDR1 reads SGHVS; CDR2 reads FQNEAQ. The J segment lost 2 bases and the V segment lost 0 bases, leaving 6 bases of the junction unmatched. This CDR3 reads CASSLAGAGGPYNEQFF. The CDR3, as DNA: TGTGCCAGCAGCTTAGCCGGCGCGGGGGGCCCCTACAATGAGCAGTTCTTC.

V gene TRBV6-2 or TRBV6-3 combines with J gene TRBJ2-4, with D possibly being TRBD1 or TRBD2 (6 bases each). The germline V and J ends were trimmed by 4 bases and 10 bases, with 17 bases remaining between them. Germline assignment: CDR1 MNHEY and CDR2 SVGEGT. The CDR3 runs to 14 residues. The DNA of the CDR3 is TGTGCCAGCAGTTCCCTGTGGGGGGCCCGTATTCAGTACTTC. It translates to CASSSLWGARIQYF.

CDR3: CASSPPGGGGNEQFF. In DNA, the CDR3 is TGTGCCAGCAGCCCCCCAGGGGGCGGGGGAAATGAGCAGTTCTTC. This rearrangement joins TRBV7-9 to TRBJ2-1; possibly TRBD1 for D (8 bases). Trimming pared 5 bases from V and 7 bases from J, leaving 18 bases between. Germline CDR1 reads SEHNR; CDR2 reads FQNEAQ (reference sequence). This CDR3 has 15 residues. The whole variable domain, remainder taken from reference TRBV7-9 and TRBJ2-1, is DTGVSQNPRHKITKRGQNVTFRCDPISEHNRLYWYRQTLGQGPEFLTYFQNEAQLEKSRLLSDRFSAERPKGSFSTLEIQRTEQGDSAMYLCASSPPGGGGNEQFFGPGTRLTVL.

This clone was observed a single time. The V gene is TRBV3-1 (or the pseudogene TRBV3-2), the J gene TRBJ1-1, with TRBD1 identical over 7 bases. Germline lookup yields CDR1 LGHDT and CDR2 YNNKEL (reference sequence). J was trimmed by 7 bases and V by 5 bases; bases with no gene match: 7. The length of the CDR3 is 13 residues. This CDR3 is CASSFDRADEAFF. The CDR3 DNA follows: TGTGCCAGCAGCTTCGACAGGGCAGATGAAGCTTTCTTT.

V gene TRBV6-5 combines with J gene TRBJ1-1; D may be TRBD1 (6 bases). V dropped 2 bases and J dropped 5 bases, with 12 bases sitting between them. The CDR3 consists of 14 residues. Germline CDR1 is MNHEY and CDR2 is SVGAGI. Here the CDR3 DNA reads TGTGCCAGCAGTTACGGGGGGCTGGTAACTGAAGCTTTCTTT. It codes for CASSYGGLVTEAFF.

The chain's CDR3 is CASSRDGGKETQYF. The CDR3 bases are TGTGCCAGCAGCCGGGACGGGGGGAAAGAGACCCAGTACTTC. V is TRBV11-2 and J is TRBJ2-5, with 7 bases lining up with TRBD2. V shed 5 bases and J 3 bases; nucleotides not matched to a gene: 6. Germline assignment: CDR1 SGHAT and CDR2 FQNNGV. CDR3 size: 14 residues.

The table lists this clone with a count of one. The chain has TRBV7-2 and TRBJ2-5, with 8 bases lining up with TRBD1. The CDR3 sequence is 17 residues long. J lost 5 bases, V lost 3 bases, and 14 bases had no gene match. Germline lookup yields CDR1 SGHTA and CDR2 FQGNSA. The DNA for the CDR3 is TGTGCCAGCAGCTTTAGCGCTTCAGGGGGCGCAGGGGAGACCCAGTACTTC. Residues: CASSFSASGGAGETQYF.

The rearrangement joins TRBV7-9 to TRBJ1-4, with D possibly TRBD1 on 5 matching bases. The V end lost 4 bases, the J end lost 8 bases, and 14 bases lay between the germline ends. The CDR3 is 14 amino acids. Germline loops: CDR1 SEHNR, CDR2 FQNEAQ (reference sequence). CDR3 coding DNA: TGTGCCAGCAGCTCTCCACAGGTTGAGGAAAAACTGTTTTTT. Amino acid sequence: CASSSPQVEEKLFF.

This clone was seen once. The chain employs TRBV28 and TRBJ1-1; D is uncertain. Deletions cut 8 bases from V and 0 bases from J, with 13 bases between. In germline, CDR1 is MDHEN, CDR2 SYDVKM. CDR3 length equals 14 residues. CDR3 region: CASLQSSLNTEAFF. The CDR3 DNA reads TGTGCCAGCCTTCAGTCGTCCCTGAACACTGAAGCTTTCTTT.